This T cell receptor (beta chain) stems from a study of T cells in Graves' hyperthyroidism and ophthalmopathy. Study overall: Peripheral blood was drawn at first diagnosis, prior to all treatment.

Patients were excluded because of uncontrolled infection, other autoimmune disease, pregnancy or lactation. Orbital computed tomography, thyroid ultrasound, serum thyroxine and TRAb, and clinical symptoms together informed the diagnoses. V lost 1 base to trimming and J lost 1 base, with 18 bases between them. The length of the CDR3 is 18 residues. Germline V gene data show CDR1 as SGHTA and CDR2 as FQGNSA. Findings and caveats of the study: Ophthalmopathy prediction by the model preceded onset by a median approximately 5.9 months.

This clonotype was seen at least ten times. What it recognizes is unknown. Amplified regions were TCR beta CDR3 sequences from RNA transcripts. The HTBI primer set was used in a first-round RT-PCR of the TCR CDR3. Each CDR3 protein is one row after TCRdb ran MiXCR on the multiplex PCR reads. The sample lists some 570,000 distinct CDR3 sequences; over 15% were seen once. The V call is TRBV7-2, the J call TRBJ2-3, with D tentatively TRBD1 or TRBD2 (5 bases each). Sequenced sample: blood. The receptor's source is a woman between 18 and 29 years old with Graves' ophthalmopathy. CDR3 loop: CASSLGALGTPGTDTQYF. CDR3 bases: TGTGCCAGCAGCTTAGGGGCTCTCGGGACGCCGGGCACAGATACGCAGTATTTT.